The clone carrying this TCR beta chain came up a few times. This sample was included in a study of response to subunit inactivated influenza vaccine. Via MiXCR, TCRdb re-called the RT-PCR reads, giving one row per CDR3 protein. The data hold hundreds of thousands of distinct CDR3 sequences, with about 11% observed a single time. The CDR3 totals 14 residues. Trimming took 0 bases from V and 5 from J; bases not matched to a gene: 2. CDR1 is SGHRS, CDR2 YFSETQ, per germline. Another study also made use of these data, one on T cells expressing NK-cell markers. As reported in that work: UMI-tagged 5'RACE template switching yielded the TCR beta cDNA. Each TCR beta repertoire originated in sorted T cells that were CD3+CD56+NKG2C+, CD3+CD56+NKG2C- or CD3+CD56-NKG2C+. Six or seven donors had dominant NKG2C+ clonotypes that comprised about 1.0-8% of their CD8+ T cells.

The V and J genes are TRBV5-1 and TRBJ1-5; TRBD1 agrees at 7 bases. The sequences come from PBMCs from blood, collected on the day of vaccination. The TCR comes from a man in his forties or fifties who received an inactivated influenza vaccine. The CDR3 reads CASSLGRGDQPQHF. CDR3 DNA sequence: TGCGCCAGCAGCTTGGGCAGGGGGGATCAGCCCCAGCATTTT.